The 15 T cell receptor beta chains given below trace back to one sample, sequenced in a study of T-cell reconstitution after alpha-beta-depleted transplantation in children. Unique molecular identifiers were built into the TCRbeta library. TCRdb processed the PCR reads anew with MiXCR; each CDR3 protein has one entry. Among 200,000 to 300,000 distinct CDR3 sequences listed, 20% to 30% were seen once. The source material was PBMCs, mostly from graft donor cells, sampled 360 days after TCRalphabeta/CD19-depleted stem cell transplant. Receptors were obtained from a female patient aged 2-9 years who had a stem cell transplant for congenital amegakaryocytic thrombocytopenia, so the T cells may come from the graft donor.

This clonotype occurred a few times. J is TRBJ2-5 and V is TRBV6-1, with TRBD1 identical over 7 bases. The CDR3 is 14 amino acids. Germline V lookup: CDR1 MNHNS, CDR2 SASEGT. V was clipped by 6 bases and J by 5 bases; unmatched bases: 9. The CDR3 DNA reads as TGTGCCAGCAGAAGACAGGGATCGGGGGAGACCCAGTACTTC. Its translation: CASRRQGSGETQYF.

CDR3 protein: CASSLWGVGNQPQHF. The CDR3 bases are TGTGCCAGCAGTTTGTGGGGCGTAGGCAATCAGCCCCAGCATTTT. The chain carries TRBV12-3 or TRBV12-4 and TRBJ1-5, with a weak D call TRBD1 (5 bases). The CDR3 length is 15 residues. Trimming pared 3 bases from V and 2 bases from J, leaving 11 bases between.

The CDR3 spells CASSTPDTQYF. For the CDR3, the DNA is TGCGCCAGCAGTACGCCAGATACGCAGTATTTT. The V gene is TRBV5-1, the J gene TRBJ2-3, with D unclear. The germline V gene has CDR1 SGHRS and CDR2 YFSETQ. Trimming left V 5 bases short and J 4 bases short, with 5 bases between. CDR3 size: 11 residues.

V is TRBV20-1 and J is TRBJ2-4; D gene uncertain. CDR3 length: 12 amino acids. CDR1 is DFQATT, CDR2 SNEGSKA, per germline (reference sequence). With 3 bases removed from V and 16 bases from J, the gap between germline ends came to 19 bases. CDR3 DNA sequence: TGCAGTGCTAGGGGGATTCTGGACCCCGTATACTTC. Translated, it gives CSARGILDPVYF.

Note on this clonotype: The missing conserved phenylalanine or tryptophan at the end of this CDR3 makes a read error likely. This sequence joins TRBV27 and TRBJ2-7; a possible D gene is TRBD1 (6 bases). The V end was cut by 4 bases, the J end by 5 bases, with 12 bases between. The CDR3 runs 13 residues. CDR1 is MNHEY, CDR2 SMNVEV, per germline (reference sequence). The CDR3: CASSWGRQDEQYI. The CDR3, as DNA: TGTGCCAGCAGTTGGGGTAGACAGGACGAGCAGTACATC.

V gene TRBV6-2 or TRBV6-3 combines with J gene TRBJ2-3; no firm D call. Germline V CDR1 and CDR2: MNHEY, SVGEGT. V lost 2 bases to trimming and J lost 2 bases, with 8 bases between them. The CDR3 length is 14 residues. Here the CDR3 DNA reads TGTGCCAGCAGTTACCAGGCGCACACAGATACGCAGTATTTT. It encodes CASSYQAHTDTQYF.

The CDR3, as DNA: TGCGCCAGCAGCCAAGATTTGGCAGGGAGAAATGAAGCTTTCTTT. It yields the protein CASSQDLAGRNEAFF. The genes are TRBV4-1 and TRBJ1-1, with D possibly matching TRBD1 (5 bases). The V and J ends lost 0 bases and 7 bases respectively, with 15 bases between them. This CDR3 region has 15 residues. CDR1 is MGHRA and CDR2 is YSYEKL in the germline V gene.

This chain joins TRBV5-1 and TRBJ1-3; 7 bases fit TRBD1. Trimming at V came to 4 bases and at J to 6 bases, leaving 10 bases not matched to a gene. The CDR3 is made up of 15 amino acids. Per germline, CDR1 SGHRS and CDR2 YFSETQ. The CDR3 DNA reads TGCGCCAGCAGCAGCGGGACAGCGGAAAAAAACACCATATATTTT. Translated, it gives CASSSGTAEKNTIYF.

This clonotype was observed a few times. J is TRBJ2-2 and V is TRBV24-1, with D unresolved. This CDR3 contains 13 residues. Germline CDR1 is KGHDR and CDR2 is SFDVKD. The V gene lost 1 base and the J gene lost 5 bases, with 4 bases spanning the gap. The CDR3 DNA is TGTGCCACCAGTGATTTCGGGACCGGGGAGCTGTTTTTT. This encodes CATSDFGTGELFF.

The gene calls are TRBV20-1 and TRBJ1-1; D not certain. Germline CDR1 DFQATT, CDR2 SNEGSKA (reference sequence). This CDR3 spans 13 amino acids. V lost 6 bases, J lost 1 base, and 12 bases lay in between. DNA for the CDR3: TGCAGTGCGAGTCCCCCAGGGAACACTGAAGCTTTCTTT. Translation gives CSASPPGNTEAFF.

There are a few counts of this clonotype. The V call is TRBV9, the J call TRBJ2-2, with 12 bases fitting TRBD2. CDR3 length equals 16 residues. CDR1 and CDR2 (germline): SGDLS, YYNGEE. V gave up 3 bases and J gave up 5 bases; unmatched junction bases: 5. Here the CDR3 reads CASSGLAGVKTGELFF. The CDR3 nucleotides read TGTGCCAGCAGCGGACTAGCGGGAGTTAAGACCGGGGAGCTGTTTTTT.

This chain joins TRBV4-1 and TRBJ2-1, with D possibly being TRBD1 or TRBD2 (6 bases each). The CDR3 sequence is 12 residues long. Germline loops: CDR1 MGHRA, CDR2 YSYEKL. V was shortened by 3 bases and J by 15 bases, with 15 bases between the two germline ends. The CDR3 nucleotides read TGCGCCAGCAGCCACAAACTGGGGGGCCGGTTCTTC. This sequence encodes CASSHKLGGRFF.

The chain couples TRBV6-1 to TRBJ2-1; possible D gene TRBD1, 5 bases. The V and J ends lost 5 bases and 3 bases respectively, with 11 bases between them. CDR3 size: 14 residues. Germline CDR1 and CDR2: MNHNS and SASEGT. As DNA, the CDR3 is TGTGCCAGCAGTCTGCTGGGGCGCTACAATGAGCAGTTCTTC. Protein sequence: CASSLLGRYNEQFF.

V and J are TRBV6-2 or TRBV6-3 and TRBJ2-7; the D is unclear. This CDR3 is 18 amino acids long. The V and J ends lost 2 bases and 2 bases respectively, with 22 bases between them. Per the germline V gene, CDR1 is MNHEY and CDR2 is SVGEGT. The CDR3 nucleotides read TGTGCCAGCAGTTACAGCCACCTAATGGTTTTTCCGGCCTACGAGCAGTACTTC. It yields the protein CASSYSHLMVFPAYEQYF.

The CDR3 DNA follows: TGTGCCAGCAGTAAACCCGGGGCCCAAGGATTCGGGGAGCTGTTTTTT. Translation: CASSKPGAQGFGELFF. This chain links TRBV28 with TRBJ2-2; D is possibly TRBD1 or TRBD2 (5 bases each). Germline V lookup: CDR1 MDHEN, CDR2 SYDVKM. Trimming shortened V by 5 bases and J by 7 bases, and 20 bases separated the two germline ends. The CDR3 has 16 amino acids.